The T cell receptor (beta chain) described here comes from a study of T cells in localized non-small cell lung cancer (dated by TCRdb to the early 2020s). Study-wide context: The study examined T cell repertoires in approximately 240 patients with early-stage NSCLC and compared tumors with uninvolved tumor-adjacent lungs. All 240 or so NSCLC patients in the cohort were treatment-naive and had localized lung tumors that were resected. A mean age of roughly 64 years was recorded for the NSCLC patients, of whom under 150 were male and about a hundred were female.

The full study reports these points: A median of approximately 50 of the top 100 tumor clones turned up in the paired uninvolved adjacent lung, and under 30 of those clones also ranked among the top 100 of that same adjacent lung. The highest T cell clonality was observed in uninvolved tumor-adjacent lung, where clonality exceeded that of tumor, suggesting that antigenic responses were more focused in uninvolved tumor-adjacent lung. Because the study design was exploratory, TCR variables were selected using unadjusted p-values without false-discovery rate correction. Because multi-region sequencing of the tumors was not done, intratumor heterogeneity could not be ruled out. Higher blood T cell density associated with longer overall survival, while higher adjacent-lung clonality associated with shorter survival.

The count of this clone is one. Its antigen remains unidentified. Base qualities are missing; no much larger clone stands one base away. Reading from cysteine to phenylalanine, the CDR3 counts 11 amino acids. The only DNA kept is the CDR3, 33 bases in frame from the first base. CDR1 MNHEY and CDR2 SVGAGI are derived from the germline V gene. V and J lose 11 bases and 1 base, and a span of 9 bases separates them. TCR beta CDR3 regions were sequenced from DNA using the immunoSEQ Assay. In the original analysis: T cell density was computed as TCR beta template counts normalized to usable DNA estimated by amplifying housekeeping genes. Using the preseqR package, richness was estimated by extrapolating to 120,000 templates for tissue samples and 400,000 templates for PBMC samples. Clonality was calculated as one minus Pielou's evenness. To identify tissue-enriched TCRs, differential abundance testing was run on productive amino-acid clonotypes with a minimum total count of 5 and an alpha of 0.1. The Jaccard Index and the Morisita Overlap Index were used to measure how much the repertoires overlapped between compartments. TCR beta CDR3s were clustered by GLIPH together with public tetramer-defined viral CDR3s, and at least three viral sequences plus V-gene enrichment were required for viral motifs. Not all clones reach the TCRdb copy of this immuneACCESS table, which keeps in-frame sequences only. Checked studies attribute under half of the gap to unresolved V genes and leave the rest unexplained. That table is the source of V, J and clone size, and D and trimming were worked out from the DNA. The sample table contains 72,000 or so clones; only one count was recorded for about 83% of them. Approximately 15% of the sample is held by the ten biggest clonotypes.

At diagnosis, tumor, uninvolved tumor-adjacent lung and peripheral blood were collected and then preserved as a mix of FFPE and fresh-frozen material. For TCR repertoire profiling, blood samples were analyzed as peripheral blood mononuclear cells. This chain is built from TRBV6-5 and TRBJ2-7; the D gene is unclear. This receptor was taken from an older female donor with stage I lung adenocarcinoma. Specimen: peripheral blood, collected before any cancer treatment. The DNA is as follows: TGTGCCGGGCATTTTTCCTACGAGCAGTACTTC. Translation gives CAGHFSYEQYF.